This entry is about one T cell receptor (beta chain). The antigen remains unidentified. Germline V lookup: CDR1 SGDLS, CDR2 YYNGEE. The V end lost 0 bases, the J end lost 3 bases, and 10 bases lay between the germline ends. The CDR3 contains 15 residues. This specimen comes from a study of T cell responses to AZD1222 COVID-19 vaccine. Here immunoSEQ multiplex PCR was the method, and the copy in TCRdb shows in-frame clones only, minus some. Here the sample spans around 140,000 clones, about 91% being singletons. Whole-study results and caveats: Dominant CD4 TCR responses targeted spike regions 160-218 and 743-854.

Sample: peripheral blood, taken 28 days after the second AZD1222 dose. The V call is TRBV9, the J call TRBJ1-5; D remains ambiguous. The receptor was derived from an adult who received the AZD1222 COVID-19 vaccine. The CDR3 DNA is TGTGCCAGCAGCGTAGGGGTTGTGGCCAATCAGCCCCAGCATTTT. The encoded protein is CASSVGVVANQPQHF. The variable domain in full, with the rest retrieved from reference TRBV9 and TRBJ1-5, is DSGVTQTPKHLITATGQRVTLRCSPRSGDLSVYWYQQSLDQGLQFLIQYYNGEERAKGNILERFSAQQFPDLHSELNLSSLELGDSALYFCASSVGVVANQPQHFGDGTRLSIL.